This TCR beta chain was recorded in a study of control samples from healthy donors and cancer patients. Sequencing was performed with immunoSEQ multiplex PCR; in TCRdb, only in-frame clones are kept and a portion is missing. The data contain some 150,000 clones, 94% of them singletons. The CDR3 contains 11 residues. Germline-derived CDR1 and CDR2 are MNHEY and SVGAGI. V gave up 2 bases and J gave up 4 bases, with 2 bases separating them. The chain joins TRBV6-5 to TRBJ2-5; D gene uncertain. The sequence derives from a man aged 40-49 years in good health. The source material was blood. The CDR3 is CASSYLETQYF. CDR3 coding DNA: TGTGCCAGCAGTTACCTAGAGACCCAGTACTTC.